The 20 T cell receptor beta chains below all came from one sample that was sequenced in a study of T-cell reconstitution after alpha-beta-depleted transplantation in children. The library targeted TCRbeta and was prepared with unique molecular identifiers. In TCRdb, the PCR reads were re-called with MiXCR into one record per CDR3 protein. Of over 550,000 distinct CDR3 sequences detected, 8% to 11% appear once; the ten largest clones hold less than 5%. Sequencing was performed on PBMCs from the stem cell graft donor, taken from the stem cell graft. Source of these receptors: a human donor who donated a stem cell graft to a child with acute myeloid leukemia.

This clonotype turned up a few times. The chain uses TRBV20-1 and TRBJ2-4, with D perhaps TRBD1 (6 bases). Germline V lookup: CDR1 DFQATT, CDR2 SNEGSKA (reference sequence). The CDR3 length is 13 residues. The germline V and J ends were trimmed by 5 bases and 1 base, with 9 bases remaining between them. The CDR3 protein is CSAGQGAKNIQYF. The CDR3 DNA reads TGCAGTGCTGGGCAGGGGGCCAAAAACATTCAGTACTTC.

CDR3 region: CSARDYASGIQETQYF. As DNA, the CDR3 is TGCAGTGCTAGAGATTACGCTAGCGGGATCCAAGAGACCCAGTACTTC. The chain links TRBV20-1 to TRBJ2-5; 9 nucleotides agree with TRBD2. With V trimmed by 0 bases and J by 1 base, 6 bases remained unmatched. Germline CDR1 DFQATT, CDR2 SNEGSKA (reference sequence). This CDR3 region has 16 residues.

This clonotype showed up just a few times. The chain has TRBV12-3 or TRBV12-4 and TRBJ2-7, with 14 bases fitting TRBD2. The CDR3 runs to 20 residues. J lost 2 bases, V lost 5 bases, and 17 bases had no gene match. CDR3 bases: TGTGCCAGCAGTCCACCCGGTAGGACTAGCGGGAGGCCCCTCGCCTACGAGCAGTACTTC. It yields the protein CASSPPGRTSGRPLAYEQYF.

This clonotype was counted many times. The CDR3 DNA is TGTGCCAGCAGTTACTCTAGAGACCTTACCTCCTACGAGCAGTACTTC. Protein sequence: CASSYSRDLTSYEQYF. This chain connects TRBV6-5 to TRBJ2-7; D is uncertain. In germline, CDR1 is MNHEY, CDR2 SVGAGI. The CDR3 has 16 amino acids. The V gene lost 0 bases and the J gene lost 0 bases, with 12 bases spanning the gap.

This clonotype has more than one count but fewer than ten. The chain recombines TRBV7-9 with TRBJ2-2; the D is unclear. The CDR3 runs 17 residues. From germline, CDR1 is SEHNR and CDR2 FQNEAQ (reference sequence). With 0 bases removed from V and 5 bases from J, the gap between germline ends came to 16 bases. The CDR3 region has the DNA TGTGCCAGCAGCTTAGCAGGCCAGGTCGTATATACCGGGGAGCTGTTTTTT. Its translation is CASSLAGQVVYTGELFF. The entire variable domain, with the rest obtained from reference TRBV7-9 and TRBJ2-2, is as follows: DTGVSQNPRHKITKRGQNVTFRCDPISEHNRLYWYRQTLGQGPEFLTYFQNEAQLEKSRLLSDRFSAERPKGSFSTLEIQRTEQGDSAMYLCASSLAGQVVYTGELFFGEGSRLTVL.

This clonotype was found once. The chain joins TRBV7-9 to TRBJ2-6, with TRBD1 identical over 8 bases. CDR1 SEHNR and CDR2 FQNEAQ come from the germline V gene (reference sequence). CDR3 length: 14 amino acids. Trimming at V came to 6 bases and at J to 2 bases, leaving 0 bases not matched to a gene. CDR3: CASRQGAGANVLTF. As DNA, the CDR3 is TGTGCCAGCAGACAGGGGGCTGGGGCCAACGTCCTGACTTTC.

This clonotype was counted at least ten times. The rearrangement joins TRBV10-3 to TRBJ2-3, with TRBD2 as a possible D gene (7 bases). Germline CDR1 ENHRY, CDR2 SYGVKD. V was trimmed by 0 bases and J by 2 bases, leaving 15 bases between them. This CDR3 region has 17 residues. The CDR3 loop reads CAISESGGAGVTDTQYF. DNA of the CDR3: TGTGCCATCAGTGAGTCGGGAGGGGCAGGGGTCACAGATACGCAGTATTTT.

This CDR3 is CASSETRTQYEQYF. The CDR3 DNA is TGTGCCAGCAGCGAGACCCGGACACAATACGAGCAGTACTTC. The chain couples TRBV7-9 to TRBJ2-7; weak D call: TRBD1 (5 bases). This CDR3 contains 14 residues. The germline CDR1 and CDR2 sequences are SEHNR and FQNEAQ (reference sequence). Trimming shortened V by 5 bases and J by 4 bases, and 15 bases separated the two germline ends.

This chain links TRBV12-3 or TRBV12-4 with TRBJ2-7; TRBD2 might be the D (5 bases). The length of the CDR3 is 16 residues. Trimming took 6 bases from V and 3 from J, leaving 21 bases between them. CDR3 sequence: CASRSPLAHYDYEQYF. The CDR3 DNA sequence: TGTGCCAGCAGGAGCCCGCTAGCTCATTATGACTACGAGCAGTACTTC.

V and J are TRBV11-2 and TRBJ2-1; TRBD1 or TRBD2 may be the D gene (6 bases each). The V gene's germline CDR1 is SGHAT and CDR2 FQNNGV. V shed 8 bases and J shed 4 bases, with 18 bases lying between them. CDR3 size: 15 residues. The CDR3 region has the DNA TGTGCCAGCTTAGCAGGGGCGGGGCTATACAATGAGCAGTTCTTC. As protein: CASLAGAGLYNEQFF.

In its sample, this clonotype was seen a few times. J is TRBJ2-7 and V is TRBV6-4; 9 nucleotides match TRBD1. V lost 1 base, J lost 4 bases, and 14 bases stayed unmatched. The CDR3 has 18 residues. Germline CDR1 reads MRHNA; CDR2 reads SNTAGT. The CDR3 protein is CASSDWGQGRINWYEQYF. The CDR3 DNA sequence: TGTGCCAGCAGTGACTGGGGACAGGGAAGAATAAATTGGTACGAGCAGTACTTC.

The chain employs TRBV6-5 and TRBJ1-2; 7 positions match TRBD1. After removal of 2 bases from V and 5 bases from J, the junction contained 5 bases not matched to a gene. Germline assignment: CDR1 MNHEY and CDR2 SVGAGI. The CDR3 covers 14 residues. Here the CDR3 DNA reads TGTGCCAGCAGTTACCTAGGACAGGAGTATGGCTACACCTTC. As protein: CASSYLGQEYGYTF.

The CDR3 nucleotides read TGTGCCAGCAGCTTATTAGGACAGACAAATTCACCCCTCCACTTT. Translation gives CASSLLGQTNSPLHF. The chain links TRBV7-8 to TRBJ1-6; D is perhaps TRBD1 (6 bases). CDR1 and CDR2 from the germline V gene are SGHVS and FQNEAQ. The length of the CDR3 is 15 residues. V lost 2 bases, J lost 7 bases, and 12 bases lay in between. Based on the CDR3 plus reference TRBV7-8 and TRBJ1-6, the full variable domain is GAGVSQSPRYKVAKRGQDVALRCDPISGHVSLFWYQQALGQGPEFLTYFQNEAQLDKSGLPSDRFFAERPEGSVSTLKIQRTQQEDSAVYLCASSLLGQTNSPLHFGNGTRLTVT.

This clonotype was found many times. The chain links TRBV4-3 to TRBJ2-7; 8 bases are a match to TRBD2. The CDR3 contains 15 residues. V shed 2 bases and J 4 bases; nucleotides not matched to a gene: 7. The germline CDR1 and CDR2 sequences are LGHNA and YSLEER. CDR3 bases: TGCGCCAGCAGCCAATCCGGCGGGAGGTTATACGAGCAGTACTTC. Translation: CASSQSGGRLYEQYF.

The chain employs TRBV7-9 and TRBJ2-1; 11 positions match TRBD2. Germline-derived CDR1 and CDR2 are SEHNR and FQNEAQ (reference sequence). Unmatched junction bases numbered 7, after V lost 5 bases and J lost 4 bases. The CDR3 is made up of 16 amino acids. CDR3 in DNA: TGTGCCAGCAGCCGATCCGGGACTAGCGGTTACAATGAGCAGTTCTTC. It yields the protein CASSRSGTSGYNEQFF.

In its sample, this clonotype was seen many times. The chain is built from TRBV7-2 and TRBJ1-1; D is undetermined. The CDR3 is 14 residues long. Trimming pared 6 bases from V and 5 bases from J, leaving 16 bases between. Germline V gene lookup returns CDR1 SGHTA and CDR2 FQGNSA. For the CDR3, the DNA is TGTGCCAGCAGGCTACAGTCGGTTGGGACTGAAGCTTTCTTT. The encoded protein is CASRLQSVGTEAFF.

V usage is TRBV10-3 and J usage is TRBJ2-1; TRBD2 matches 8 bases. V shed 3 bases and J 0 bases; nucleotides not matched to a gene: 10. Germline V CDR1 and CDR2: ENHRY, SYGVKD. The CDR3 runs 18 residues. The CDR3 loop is CAISDAGGFTHSYNEQFF. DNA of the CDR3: TGTGCCATCAGTGACGCGGGAGGCTTTACACACTCCTACAATGAGCAGTTCTTC.

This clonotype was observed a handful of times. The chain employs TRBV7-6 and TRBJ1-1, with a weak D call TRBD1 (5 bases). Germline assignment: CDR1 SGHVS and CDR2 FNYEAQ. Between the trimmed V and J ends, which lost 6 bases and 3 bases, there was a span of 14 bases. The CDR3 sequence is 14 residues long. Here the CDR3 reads CASSRFWGDTEAFF. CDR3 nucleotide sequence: TGTGCCAGCAGTCGCTTTTGGGGGGACACTGAAGCTTTCTTT.

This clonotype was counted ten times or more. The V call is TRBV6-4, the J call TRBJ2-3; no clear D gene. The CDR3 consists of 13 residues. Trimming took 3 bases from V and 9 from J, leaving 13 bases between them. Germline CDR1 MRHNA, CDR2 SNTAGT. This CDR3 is CASSDLFSGTQYF. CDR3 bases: TGTGCCAGCAGTGATCTCTTTTCGGGCACGCAGTATTTT.

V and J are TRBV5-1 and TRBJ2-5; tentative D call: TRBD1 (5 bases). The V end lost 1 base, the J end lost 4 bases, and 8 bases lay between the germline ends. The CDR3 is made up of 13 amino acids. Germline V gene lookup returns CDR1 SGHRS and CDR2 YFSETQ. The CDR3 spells CASSLSQGETQYF. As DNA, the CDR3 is TGCGCCAGCAGCTTGTCGCAGGGAGAGACCCAGTACTTC.